This T cell receptor (beta chain) was identified during a study of PD-1 blockade in classical Hodgkin lymphoma. General study results and limits: Reported findings placed baseline TCR diversity lower in newly diagnosed patients (compared with healthy donors). Factors driving the repertoire differences, possibly disease activity or prior therapy, remain undefined.

Using immunoSEQ multiplex PCR, the repertoire was profiled, and TCRdb retains in-frame clones only, with some absent. Among about 30,000 clones listed, approximately 90% were seen once. About this clone itself: Its matching antigen is unknown.

Time point: newly diagnosed, previously untreated cHL patient sample. Untreated, newly diagnosed classical Hodgkin lymphoma PBMCs served for comparison. The specimen was peripheral blood mononuclear cells (PBMCs). This clonotype was sampled from a human donor with classical Hodgkin lymphoma.

CDR3 protein: CASREAGGPYNEQFF. CDR3 in DNA: TGTGCCAGCAGAGAAGCGGGAGGGCCTTACAATGAGCAGTTCTTC. The V call is TRBV11-2, the J call TRBJ2-1; 10 bases map to TRBD2. From germline, CDR1 is SGHAT and CDR2 FQNNGV. V gave up 6 bases and J gave up 4 bases; unmatched junction bases: 6. This CDR3 has 15 residues.